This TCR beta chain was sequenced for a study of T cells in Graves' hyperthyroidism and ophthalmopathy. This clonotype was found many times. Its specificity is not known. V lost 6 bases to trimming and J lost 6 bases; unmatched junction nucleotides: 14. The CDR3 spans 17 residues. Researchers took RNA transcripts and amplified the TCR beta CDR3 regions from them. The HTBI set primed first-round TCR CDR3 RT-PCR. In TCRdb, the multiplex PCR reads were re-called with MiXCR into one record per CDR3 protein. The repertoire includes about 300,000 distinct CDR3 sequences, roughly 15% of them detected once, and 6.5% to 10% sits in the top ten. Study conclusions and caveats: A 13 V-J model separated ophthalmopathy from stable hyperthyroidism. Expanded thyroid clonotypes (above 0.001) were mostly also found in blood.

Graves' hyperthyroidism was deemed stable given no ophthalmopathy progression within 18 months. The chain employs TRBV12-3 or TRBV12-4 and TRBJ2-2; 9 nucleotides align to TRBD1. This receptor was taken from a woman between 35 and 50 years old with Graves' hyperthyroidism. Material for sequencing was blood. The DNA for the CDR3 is TGTGCCAGCAGCCGAATAGGGGGGACAGGGTCCGCCGGGGAGCTGTTTTTT. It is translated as CASSRIGGTGSAGELFF.